This TCR beta chain was obtained from a study of blood T cell repertoires in COVID-19. Study background: Some COVID-19 samples were acute and others convalescent; all came from the United States, Italy and Spain. T cells, B-cell-depleted T cells, or PBMCs supplied cDNA or gDNA.

Original analysis: Researchers report that nucleated cell counts were estimated from reference gene primer amplification. Measured with immunoSEQ multiplex PCR; TCRdb has only the in-frame clones, and not every one. V and J calls and clone size are copied from that table; D and trimming were computed from the DNA. The sample contains 45,000 to 65,000 clones, 90% to 95% of which appear only once. The specimen was peripheral blood. The receptor was derived from a man in his fifties or sixties with acute or convalescent COVID-19.

CDR3 sequence reads: CAISEVPVPGEYGYTF. CDR3 in DNA: TGTGCCATCAGTGAGGTCCCTGTGCCGGGGGAGTATGGCTACACCTTC. The chain couples TRBV10-3 to TRBJ1-2; D may be TRBD1 (5 bases). V was cut by 2 bases and J by 5 bases, with 18 bases left in between. The CDR3 length is 16 residues. Germline V CDR1 and CDR2: ENHRY, SYGVKD.